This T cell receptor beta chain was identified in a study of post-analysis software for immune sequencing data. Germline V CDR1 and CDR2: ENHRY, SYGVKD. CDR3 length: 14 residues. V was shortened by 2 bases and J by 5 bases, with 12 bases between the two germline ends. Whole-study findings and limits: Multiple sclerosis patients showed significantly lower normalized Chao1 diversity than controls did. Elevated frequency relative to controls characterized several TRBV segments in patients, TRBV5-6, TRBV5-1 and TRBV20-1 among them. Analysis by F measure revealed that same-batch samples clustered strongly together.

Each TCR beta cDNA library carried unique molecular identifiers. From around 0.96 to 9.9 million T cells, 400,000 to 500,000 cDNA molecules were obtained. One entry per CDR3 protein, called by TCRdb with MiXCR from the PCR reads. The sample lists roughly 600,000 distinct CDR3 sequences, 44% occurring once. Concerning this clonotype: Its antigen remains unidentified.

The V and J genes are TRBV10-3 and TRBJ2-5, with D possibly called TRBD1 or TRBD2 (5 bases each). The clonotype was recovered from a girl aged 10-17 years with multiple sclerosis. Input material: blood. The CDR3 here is CAISEPGPAETQYF. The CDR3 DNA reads TGTGCCATCAGTGAGCCGGGACCGGCGGAGACCCAGTACTTC.